Listed here is a single T cell receptor (beta chain). No antigen is known for it. The CDR3 loop spans 14 amino acids. V dropped 2 bases and J dropped 7 bases, with 11 bases sitting between them. The V gene's germline CDR1 is SGHTA and CDR2 FQGNSA. With constant-segment primers, 5'RACE yielded cDNA libraries of TCR alpha and TCR beta that carried sample barcodes and UMIs. TCRdb passed the 5' RACE reads through MiXCR, listing each CDR3 protein once. This sample has 300,000 to 350,000 distinct CDR3 sequences, with around 13% found just once. This record comes from a study of T-cell memory formation after mild COVID-19. Findings and caveats of the study: Prior to infection, memory already included some responding clones, suggesting cross-reactive memory joined.

This sequence joins TRBV7-2 and TRBJ2-2; D is possibly TRBD1 (5 bases). The sample comprised PBMCs or a T cell subset sorted from them (not recorded which). The clonotype comes from a man aged 18 to 30 who had mild COVID-19 (a few samples of this study predate the infection). Cell type and time point are not known. The CDR3 loop is CASSLSPRDGELFF. The CDR3 region has the DNA TGTGCCAGCAGCTTATCCCCCAGGGACGGGGAGCTGTTTTTT. Together with reference TRBV7-2 and TRBJ2-2, the CDR3 gives the full variable domain: GAGVSQSPSNKVTEKGKDVELRCDPISGHTALYWYRQSLGQGLEFLIYFQGNSAPDKSGLPSDRFSAERTGGSVSTLTIQRTQQEDSAVYLCASSLSPRDGELFFGEGSRLTVL.